These 17 T cell receptor beta chains were all obtained from the same sample, sequenced in a study of shared clonotypes between healthy human individuals. The data were produced by immunoSEQ multiplex PCR, yet TCRdb's version contains in-frame clones alone and is incomplete. The sample carries about 710,000 clones, more than 70% recorded once. Sequenced sample: memory CD4+ T cells sorted from blood. Subset denoted: CD45RA-negative fraction. These receptors were obtained from a woman in her twenties or thirties in good health.

The chain employs TRBV19 and TRBJ2-7, with 7 bases matching TRBD1. Germline V gene sequence: CDR1 LNHDA, CDR2 SQIVND (reference sequence). The CDR3 loop spans 15 amino acids. V shed 3 bases and J 4 bases; nucleotides not matched to a gene: 9. The CDR3 here is CASSILRQGLYEQYF. DNA for the CDR3: TGTGCCAGTAGTATCTTGAGACAGGGCCTTTACGAGCAGTACTTC. Drawing the rest from reference TRBV19 and TRBJ2-7, the complete variable domain is DGGITQSPKYLFRKEGQNVTLSCEQNLNHDAMYWYRQDPGQGLRLIYYSQIVNDFQKGDIAEGYSVSREKKESFPLTVTSAQKNPTAFYLCASSILRQGLYEQYFGPGTRLTVT.

The rearrangement uses TRBV19 and TRBJ1-1; 9 nucleotides line up with TRBD1. The CDR3 spans 12 residues. CDR1 LNHDA and CDR2 SQIVND come from the germline V gene (reference sequence). Unmatched junction bases numbered 3, after V lost 8 bases and J lost 5 bases. The CDR3 DNA is TGTGCCAGTGGTGACAGGGGGACTGAAGCTTTCTTT. Translated: CASGDRGTEAFF.

CDR3 sequence (DNA): TGTGCCAGCAGCACCGGACAGGGGGCCGCTTACGAGCAGTACTTC. Translation gives CASSTGQGAAYEQYF. This sequence joins TRBV5-5 and TRBJ2-7; 11 bases match TRBD1. Germline V gene data show CDR1 as SGHKS and CDR2 as YYEKEE (reference sequence). Trimming cost V 4 bases and J 4 bases; bases outside gene matches: 7. The CDR3 has 15 amino acids.

A few counts support this clone. The rearrangement links TRBV2 to TRBJ2-1; 11 nucleotides line up with TRBD2. The germline gives CDR1 SNHLY, CDR2 FYNNEI. The CDR3 has 15 residues. V lost 6 bases, J lost 7 bases, and 8 bases stayed unmatched. CDR3 sequence reads: CASSLTSGSRNEQFF. For the CDR3, the DNA is TGTGCCAGCAGCCTTACTAGCGGGAGCAGAAATGAGCAGTTCTTC.

The chain joins TRBV28 to TRBJ2-3, with TRBD2 identical over 7 bases. CDR1 MDHEN and CDR2 SYDVKM come from the germline V gene. V lost 3 bases to trimming and J lost 3 bases; unmatched junction nucleotides: 6. This CDR3 is 15 amino acids long. The CDR3 here is CASSFQGGGTDTQYF. Here the CDR3 DNA reads TGTGCCAGCAGTTTTCAGGGCGGGGGTACAGATACGCAGTATTTT.

Worth noting for this clone: A much larger clonotype is one base distant, so this may be a read error. The genes are TRBV5-8 and TRBJ1-5, with unresolved D. In germline, CDR1 is SGHTS, CDR2 YDEGEE. V was shortened by 0 bases and J by 7 bases, with 2 bases between the two germline ends. The CDR3 is made up of 11 amino acids. Here the CDR3 reads CASSLEQPQHF. The CDR3 DNA is TGTGCCAGCAGCTTGGAACAGCCCCAGCATTTT.

The chain links TRBV5-1 to TRBJ2-7; TRBD1 or TRBD2 may be the D gene (5 bases each). Germline CDR1 reads SGHRS; CDR2 reads YFSETQ. The CDR3 extends over 16 amino acids. V was trimmed by 0 bases and J by 0 bases, leaving 13 bases between them. CDR3 amino acids: CASSLVVGTSSYEQYF. The CDR3, as DNA: TGCGCCAGCAGCTTGGTTGTGGGGACGAGCTCCTACGAGCAGTACTTC.

V gene TRBV5-6 combines with J gene TRBJ1-2; D gene ambiguous. Trimming shortened V by 0 bases and J by 2 bases, and 14 bases separated the two germline ends. The germline gives CDR1 SGHDT, CDR2 YYEEEE. This CDR3 spans 16 amino acids. The CDR3 spells CASSLETWGLNYGYTF. As DNA, the CDR3 is TGTGCCAGCAGCTTGGAAACGTGGGGTTTAAACTATGGCTACACCTTC.

This chain joins TRBV19 and TRBJ2-1, with 10 nucleotides matching TRBD2. The CDR3 totals 17 residues. The V segment lost 4 bases and the J segment 0 bases; nucleotides outside the gene matches: 6. Germline V gene lookup returns CDR1 LNHDA and CDR2 SQIVND (reference sequence). CDR3 amino acids: CASSTGTSARSYNEQFF. In DNA form, the CDR3 reads TGTGCCAGTAGTACTGGGACTAGCGCTCGCTCCTACAATGAGCAGTTCTTC. Full variable domain (outside the CDR3, taken from reference TRBV19 and TRBJ2-1): DGGITQSPKYLFRKEGQNVTLSCEQNLNHDAMYWYRQDPGQGLRLIYYSQIVNDFQKGDIAEGYSVSREKKESFPLTVTSAQKNPTAFYLCASSTGTSARSYNEQFFGPGTRLTVL.

This clone was picked up many times. The rearrangement links TRBV7-3 to TRBJ2-4; D call uncertain. The germline gives CDR1 SGHTA, CDR2 FQGTGA. The V end was cut by 4 bases, the J end by 1 base, with 14 bases between. The CDR3 loop spans 16 amino acids. CDR3 DNA: TGTGCCAGCAGCTCACCCCGCCCGTTTGCCAAAAACATTCAGTACTTC. Its translation: CASSSPRPFAKNIQYF.

In regard to this clone: This specimen includes other DNA sequences encoding the same CDR3. The chain uses TRBV11-2 and TRBJ1-1; tentative D call: TRBD1 (5 bases). The CDR3 runs to 15 residues. From germline, CDR1 is SGHAT and CDR2 FQNNGV. V dropped 0 bases and J dropped 4 bases, with 12 bases sitting between them. The CDR3 nucleotides are TGTGCCAGCAGCTTAGAAGGGACCCTGGGCACTGAAGCTTTCTTT. Its translation: CASSLEGTLGTEAFF.

The rearrangement uses TRBV6-5 and TRBJ1-1, with D perhaps matching TRBD1 (5 bases). The V gene's germline CDR1 is MNHEY and CDR2 SVGAGI. The V gene lost 2 bases and the J gene lost 7 bases, with 14 bases spanning the gap. The CDR3 contains 14 residues. CDR3 in amino acids: CASSYIRGRGEAFF. DNA for the CDR3: TGTGCCAGCAGTTACATAAGGGGCCGGGGTGAAGCTTTCTTT.

The chain employs TRBV27 and TRBJ2-7, with D perhaps assigned TRBD1 or TRBD2 (7 bases each). The CDR3 spans 14 residues. Germline values: CDR1 MNHEY, CDR2 SMNVEV (reference sequence). V was clipped by 6 bases and J by 4 bases, with 16 bases between them. The CDR3 region has the DNA TGTGCCAGCAGGGGCAGGGGGGGGGATTACGAGCAGTACTTC. This translates into CASRGRGGDYEQYF.

Of note for this clone: A read error may be the cause here, since a much bigger clone is one base away. The chain links TRBV5-6 to TRBJ2-5; D is uncertain. The CDR3 totals 12 residues. Between the trimmed V and J ends, which lost 0 bases and 4 bases, there was a span of 4 bases. The germline V gene has CDR1 SGHDT and CDR2 YYEEEE. The CDR3 bases are TGTGCCAGCAGCTTGGATGGAGAGACCCAGTACTTC. Protein sequence: CASSLDGETQYF.

The gene calls are TRBV7-6 and TRBJ1-2; a weak D match, TRBD1 (6 bases). This CDR3 has 13 residues. V was trimmed by 5 bases and J by 2 bases, leaving 9 bases between them. Germline V lookup: CDR1 SGHVS, CDR2 FNYEAQ. CDR3 in DNA: TGTGCCAGCAGCGTGCAGGGGAACTATGGCTACACCTTC. Translated: CASSVQGNYGYTF.

V usage is TRBV5-1 and J usage is TRBJ2-7, with D possibly matching TRBD2 (6 bases). Germline V CDR1 and CDR2: SGHRS, YFSETQ. The CDR3 is made up of 14 amino acids. Trimming shortened V by 4 bases and J by 6 bases, and 17 bases separated the two germline ends. CDR3 sequence reads: CASSVQTGGAEQYF. CDR3 nucleotide sequence: TGCGCCAGCAGCGTCCAGACTGGCGGGGCCGAGCAGTACTTC.

The chain uses TRBV5-8 and TRBJ2-6, with a weak D call TRBD1 (6 bases). Trimming removed 4 bases at V and 0 bases at J, with 17 bases between. Germline V lookup: CDR1 SGHTS, CDR2 YDEGEE. The CDR3 extends over 18 amino acids. The DNA of the CDR3 is TGTGCCAGCAGCCGCCGACAGGTTATAATCTCTGGGGCCAACGTCCTGACTTTC. Translating it yields CASSRRQVIISGANVLTF.